The 15 T cell receptor beta chains below were found in one sample sequenced in a study of response to subunit inactivated influenza vaccine. MiXCR was run by TCRdb on the RT-PCR reads, yielding one entry per CDR3 protein. This table has 650,000 to 800,000 distinct CDR3 sequences, about 15% appearing once. This sample comprised PBMCs from blood, obtained roughly 2 weeks before vaccination. The receptors originated from a man aged 45-65 years who received an inactivated influenza vaccine.

The chain links TRBV28 to TRBJ2-4; TRBD1 might be the D (7 bases). The germline V gene has CDR1 MDHEN and CDR2 SYDVKM. The CDR3 sequence is 12 residues long. Between the trimmed V and J ends, which lost 5 bases and 14 bases, there was a span of 16 bases. CDR3 protein: CASSAGGMGEYF. The CDR3 DNA is TGTGCCAGCAGTGCAGGGGGGATGGGGGAGTACTTC.

This clonotype was observed many times. The V call is TRBV5-1, the J call TRBJ2-1; 7 positions match TRBD1. Losses at the gene ends were 4 bases for V and 4 bases for J; bases not matched to a gene: 8. CDR3 length equals 15 residues. Germline V gives CDR1 SGHRS, CDR2 YFSETQ. Here the CDR3 reads CASSIGTANYNEQFF. CDR3 nucleotides: TGCGCCAGCAGCATCGGGACAGCCAATTACAATGAGCAGTTCTTC.

This clonotype was observed at least ten times. This chain links TRBV12-3 or TRBV12-4 with TRBJ2-5; 10 nucleotides align to TRBD2. The CDR3 sequence is 13 residues long. The junction had 7 bases not matched to a gene; V was cut back by 5 bases and J by 10 bases. The CDR3 here is CASSAGTSANQYF. The DNA for the CDR3 is TGTGCCAGCAGTGCCGGGACTAGCGCCAACCAGTACTTC.

This clonotype was observed a handful of times. The chain carries TRBV7-8 and TRBJ2-7; 9 bases agree with TRBD1. This CDR3 region has 16 residues. V dropped 2 bases and J dropped 0; count of bases not matched to a gene: 5. Germline V gene lookup returns CDR1 SGHVS and CDR2 FQNEAQ. CDR3 nucleotides: TGTGCCAGCAGCTTACTACCGGGACAGGGCTCCTACGAGCAGTACTTC. Translation gives CASSLLPGQGSYEQYF.

This clonotype was recorded a few times. The chain recombines TRBV6-1 with TRBJ2-3; D is undetermined. Trimming stripped 6 bases from V and 3 bases from J, with 10 bases between. This CDR3 is built from 13 residues. From germline, CDR1 is MNHNS and CDR2 SASEGT. The CDR3: CASSRQTTDTQYF. CDR3 coding DNA: TGTGCCAGCAGCCGTCAGACAACAGATACGCAGTATTTT.

This clonotype was detected only a few times. The genes are TRBV7-8 and TRBJ2-1, with 8 nucleotides matching TRBD2. The V and J ends lost 2 bases and 7 bases, in that order; junction bases with no gene match: 13. There are 17 residues in the CDR3. Germline V CDR1 and CDR2: SGHVS, FQNEAQ. The CDR3 region has the DNA TGTGCCAGCAGCTTAAGGTCGTCCCTAGCGGGCTGGAATGAGCAGTTCTTC. This codes for CASSLRSSLAGWNEQFF. Using reference TRBV7-8 and TRBJ2-1 for the parts outside the CDR3, the full variable domain is GAGVSQSPRYKVAKRGQDVALRCDPISGHVSLFWYQQALGQGPEFLTYFQNEAQLDKSGLPSDRFFAERPEGSVSTLKIQRTQQEDSAVYLCASSLRSSLAGWNEQFFGPGTRLTVL.

This chain links TRBV20-1 with TRBJ2-3; D is ambiguous. The V end was cut by 3 bases, the J end by 2 bases, with 18 bases between. Germline V gene sequence: CDR1 DFQATT, CDR2 SNEGSKA (reference sequence). This CDR3 spans 16 amino acids. CDR3 DNA sequence: TGCAGTGCTAGGGATAACTTCTATCCTATCACAGATACGCAGTATTTT. Protein sequence: CSARDNFYPITDTQYF.

This clonotype has a handful of counts. The V and J genes are TRBV5-1 and TRBJ2-3, with D tentatively TRBD2 (5 bases). Trimming left V 4 bases short and J 4 bases short, with 10 bases between. Germline V lookup: CDR1 SGHRS, CDR2 YFSETQ. The length of the CDR3 is 13 residues. CDR3 sequence reads: CASSKAVADTQYF. CDR3 sequence (DNA): TGCGCCAGCAGCAAAGCGGTCGCAGATACGCAGTATTTT.

There are many counts of this clonotype. The rearrangement links TRBV3-1 to TRBJ1-3, with 8 nucleotides matching TRBD1. Unmatched junction bases numbered 7, after V lost 1 base and J lost 2 bases. The CDR3 spans 17 residues. Looked up from germline, CDR1 is LGHDT and CDR2 is YNNKEL (reference sequence). The CDR3 DNA sequence: TGTGCCAGCAGCCAAGGAGGGGCAGGGGGCACTGGAAACACCATATATTTT. Its translation: CASSQGGAGGTGNTIYF.

This clonotype was counted only a few times. V usage is TRBV20-1 and J usage is TRBJ2-7; 7 bases line up with TRBD2. This CDR3 spans 13 amino acids. V lost 6 bases and J lost 3; bases outside the gene matches: 8. Germline V gene sequence: CDR1 DFQATT, CDR2 SNEGSKA (reference sequence). This CDR3 reads CSAQRLALYEQYF. Written as DNA, the CDR3 is TGCAGTGCCCAAAGACTAGCCCTCTACGAGCAGTACTTC.

This clonotype has ten or more counts. J is TRBJ1-2 and V is TRBV6-5, with 9 bases aligning to TRBD1. Losses at the gene ends were 4 bases for V and 4 bases for J; bases not matched to a gene: 4. The CDR3 is made up of 14 amino acids. CDR1 is MNHEY, CDR2 SVGAGI, per germline. DNA of the CDR3: TGTGCCAGCAGTTCGCCGGGACAGGGCTATGGCTACACCTTC. The encoded protein is CASSSPGQGYGYTF.

This clonotype was observed a handful of times. The V gene is TRBV6-1, the J gene TRBJ1-2; D possibly corresponds to TRBD1 (6 bases). Per germline, CDR1 MNHNS and CDR2 SASEGT. Trimming took off 10 bases at V and 0 bases at J, with 15 bases between the two ends. This CDR3 comprises 14 residues. The CDR3 sequence: CATEGEGANYGYTF. In nucleotides, the CDR3 is TGTGCCACTGAGGGGGAGGGGGCTAACTATGGCTACACCTTC.

This clonotype occurred a few times. J is TRBJ2-3 and V is TRBV7-2; no firm D call. The V end was cut by 1 base, the J end by 1 base, with 12 bases between. This CDR3 is 16 amino acids long. Germline-derived CDR1 and CDR2 are SGHTA and FQGNSA. The CDR3 bases are TGTGCCAGCAGCTTAGGGGCCAGTCGGGGCACAGATACGCAGTATTTT. Its translation: CASSLGASRGTDTQYF.

In the case of this clonotype: This could be a read error, since a much larger clone is one nucleotide away. The CDR3 does not close with the conserved phenylalanine or tryptophan, likely indicating a read error. The chain links TRBV29-1 to TRBJ1-1, with D possibly TRBD1 on 5 matching bases. Per germline, CDR1 SQVTM and CDR2 ANQGSEA. This CDR3 is 11 amino acids long. Trimming took 4 bases from V and 4 from J, leaving 7 bases between them. This CDR3 is CSVVGVTEAFV. Written as DNA, the CDR3 is TGCAGCGTTGTAGGGGTCACTGAAGCTTTCGTT.

A few counts support this clonotype. The gene calls are TRBV30 and TRBJ2-1; 8 bases agree with TRBD2. V was clipped by 3 bases and J by 0 bases; unmatched bases: 4. Germline CDR1 reads GTSNPN; CDR2 reads SVGIG (reference sequence). The CDR3 extends over 15 amino acids. The CDR3 reads CAWRALAGSYNEQFF. The CDR3 DNA is TGTGCCTGGAGAGCTCTAGCGGGCTCCTACAATGAGCAGTTCTTC.